This TCR beta chain came from a study of T cell repertoires in cytomegalovirus infection. Overall study: Selection of CMV epitopes for the study included recently identified HLA-C-restricted and well-studied HLA-B-restricted ones. Matching HLA type, along with CMV infection, was indicated by public TCR beta signatures. Notes on the study in general: There were HLA-C-restricted CMV-specific TCR beta clonotypes dominating the ex vivo response. Cumulative frequency of public TCR beta families picked out carriers of CMV plus the relevant HLA.

Worth noting for this clonotype: Its antigen is not known.

TCRdb redid the calling of the reads with MiXCR, one entry per CDR3 protein. The repertoire holds some 200,000 distinct CDR3 sequences, with roughly 34% as singletons. The CDR3 contains 16 residues. V was clipped by 0 bases and J by 0 bases, with 12 bases between them. Germline CDR1 and CDR2: DFQATT and SNEGSKA (reference sequence). The chain links TRBV20-1 to TRBJ2-1; possible D gene TRBD1, 5 bases. Sequenced material: CD8+ T cells from cultured PBMCs, taken from culture after CMV antigen stimulation. This TCR was sampled from a human donor in good health (CMV status not recorded). Some clones in this sample may be carry-over from other donors' samples. DNA of the CDR3: TGCAGTGCTAGAGACCTCAGGGAAGGCTCCTACAATGAGCAGTTCTTC. Translated, it gives CSARDLREGSYNEQFF.